Detailed here is one T cell receptor (beta chain). Its cognate antigen is unknown. 60 Vbeta and 13 Jbeta primers were used in PCR. The method was immunoSEQ multiplex PCR; TCRdb's version includes in-frame clones alone and lacks a portion of them. The sample gives some 190,000 clones, just under 80% of which show up once; 2.5% to 3% is in the top ten. The record originates from a study of cytomegalovirus exposure and HLA in healthy donors. The CDR3 totals 13 residues. V gave up 3 bases and J gave up 5 bases, with 8 bases separating them. Germline CDR1 and CDR2: MNHEY and SVGAGI. Regarding the study as a whole: In a later analysis, at a false discovery rate of 0.05, roughly 17,000 TCR beta sequences were associated with HLA alleles.

The receptor was derived from a female donor in good health and CMV-seronegative. Sequencing used PBMCs. V usage is TRBV6-5 and J usage is TRBJ2-1; D is uncertain. The DNA for the CDR3 is TGTGCCAGCAGTTATCAGATGAACAATGAGCAGTTCTTC. Translation: CASSYQMNNEQFF.